The clone carrying this T cell receptor (beta chain) was observed a handful of times. A single record per CDR3 protein comes from TCRdb applying MiXCR to the 5' RACE reads. This repertoire shows tens of thousands of distinct CDR3 sequences, around 15% found once; its top ten account for 4.1%. These data are taken from a study of early T cells in non-severe SARS-CoV-2 infection. The CDR3 totals 18 residues. Trimming took off 10 bases at V and 1 base at J, with 28 bases between the two ends. The chain couples TRBV12-3 or TRBV12-4 to TRBJ1-1; tentative D call: TRBD1 (5 bases). The TCR comes from an adult who was a healthcare worker with PCR-confirmed SARS-CoV-2 infection or an uninfected control (not recorded which). The starting material was whole blood, obtained at baseline. The DNA of the CDR3 is TGTGCCACCCAGTTATCCTCTTGGACCGGGACGGCGAACACTGAAGCTTTCTTT. This sequence encodes CATQLSSWTGTANTEAFF.